A selection of T cell receptor beta chains follows, all from one sample in a study of T cell responses to AZD1222 COVID-19 vaccine. Method: immunoSEQ multiplex PCR; TCRdb's copy keeps in-frame clones and lacks some. The repertoire holds tens of thousands of clones, with around 92% as singletons. The sequenced sample was peripheral blood, obtained on day 0 of MenACWY control vaccination. These receptors were obtained from an adult in good health. The CDR3 runs from the conserved cysteine through the conserved F or W. Size values are once, few and many counts, or a class for expanded clones, and some rows have none.

clone_size,v_call,j_call,cdr3_aa
-,TRBV12-5,TRBJ1-5,CASNGGAQPQHF
-,TRBV7-9,TRBJ2-5,CASSLSKGLVQETQYF
-,TRBV21-1,TRBJ2-1,CASRGLAGGHNEQFF
-,TRBV7-9,TRBJ2-3,CASSFGGTDTQYF
-,TRBV7-2,TRBJ2-2,CASSAWTGVSGELFF
-,TRBV19,TRBJ1-1,CASLDRRATEAFF
few,TRBV27,TRBJ2-1,CASSFVERFGNEQFF
-,TRBV24-1,TRBJ2-5,CATSDSRGYQETQYF
-,TRBV2,TRBJ2-2,CASSEGRAGTGELFF
-,TRBV5-1,TRBJ2-7,CASSLVSRVSSYEQYF
-,TRBV7-2,TRBJ1-6,CASSPPDSNSPLHF
-,TRBV7-3,TRBJ2-3,CASSLGGADTQYF
-,TRBV28,TRBJ1-2,CASTIPGVTYGYTF
-,TRBV7-9,TRBJ1-2,CASSLAGVGHGYTF
-,TRBV2,TRBJ1-1,CASSGQGGGTEAFF
-,TRBV4-2,TRBJ2-1,CASSHGTGVGNYNEQFF
-,TRBV19,TRBJ1-1,CASSIGLRGLGTEAFF
-,TRBV29-1,TRBJ1-2,CSVTPGPGTGRPNYGYTF
-,TRBV7-3,TRBJ2-5,CASSLLGGQETQYF
-,TRBV15,TRBJ2-5,CATSREGSLQETQYF
-,TRBV7-2,TRBJ2-7,CASSPFGASYEQYF
-,TRBV7-9,TRBJ2-7,CASSLGVYEQYF
few,TRBV7-9,TRBJ2-7,CASSLLTGEQYF
-,TRBV28,TRBJ1-5,CASSLTGNVHF
once,TRBV11-2,TRBJ2-5,CASSLRSGGGVRETQYF
-,TRBV18,TRBJ2-2,CASSSTGETGELFF
-,TRBV14,TRBJ2-2,CASSQARWDTGELFF
-,TRBV24-1,TRBJ1-2,CATSEQGQSYGYTF
-,TRBV6-2/TRBV6-3,TRBJ1-2,CASSYDGGDGYTF
-,TRBV5-8,TRBJ2-7,CASSQFDVEQYF
-,TRBV5-1,TRBJ1-2,CASSLARQGEGSSTFYGYTF
-,TRBV6-5,TRBJ1-6,CASSYTGGTGSPLHF
-,TRBV19,TRBJ1-2,CASRDRAYGYTF
-,TRBV5-4,TRBJ2-6,CASSLGGDSGANVLTF
-,TRBV5-1,TRBJ1-1,CASKQGTNTEAFF
-,TRBV7-2,TRBJ2-6,CASSLAPNSGANVLTF
-,TRBV6-1,TRBJ1-3,CASSEAGPFRDRPSGNTIYF
-,TRBV13,TRBJ2-5,CASSLGAAEETQYF
few,TRBV9,TRBJ1-2,CASSVRGGDGYTF
-,TRBV4-2,TRBJ1-5,CASSQTSQGLSNQPQHF
-,TRBV9,TRBJ1-3,CASSREVGSSGNTIYF
-,TRBV4-1,TRBJ2-1,CASSLGDRYNEQFF
-,TRBV4-3,TRBJ2-3,CASSQEASADTQYF
-,TRBV29-1,TRBJ1-1,CSVESTVNTEAFF
once,TRBV6-6,TRBJ1-4,CATRMGDRGEKLFF
-,TRBV15,TRBJ2-5,CATSRGGHQETQYF
-,TRBV3-1/TRBV3-2,TRBJ1-2,CASSPTGNYGYTF
-,TRBV2,TRBJ1-1,CASSEGQLNTEAFF
-,TRBV2,TRBJ1-3,CASSLQGAAGNTIYF
-,TRBV5-1,TRBJ2-7,CASSLGLGYEQYF
-,TRBV28,TRBJ1-6,CASSPVTQGSSPLHF
once,TRBV30,TRBJ1-3,CAWSRDRAGNTIYF
-,TRBV15,TRBJ2-3,CATSRGDREVDTQYF